A selection of T cell receptor beta chains follows, all from one sample in a study of blood T cell repertoires in COVID-19. The method was immunoSEQ multiplex PCR; TCRdb's version includes in-frame clones alone and lacks a portion of them. The data hold about 440,000 clones, with around 90% observed a single time. Sequencing input: PBMCs or T cells enriched from blood (not recorded which). These receptors originate from a man between 18 and 35 years old who had recovered from COVID-19. Both conserved end residues are part of each CDR3. A D gene is named only where the DNA matches it firmly. Size values are once, few and many counts, or a class for expanded clones, and some rows have none.

CDR3 DNA: TGTGCCAGCAGCTTAATCAGGACAAACACTGAAGCTTTCTTT
CDR3 protein: CASSLIRTNTEAFF
D gene: .
J gene: TRBJ1-1
V gene: TRBV11-2
CDR3 length: 14
clone size: .

CDR3 DNA: TGTGCCAGCAGCCATATTAGCGGGGGGAACACCGGGGAGCTGTTTTTT
CDR3 protein: CASSHISGGNTGELFF
D gene: TRBD2
J gene: TRBJ2-2
V gene: TRBV7-9
CDR3 length: 16
clone size: .

CDR3 DNA: TGTGCCAGCAGCCGGAACAGGGTTAGGAGTGGCTACACCTTC
CDR3 protein: CASSRNRVRSGYTF
D gene: .
J gene: TRBJ1-2
V gene: TRBV9
CDR3 length: 14
clone size: .

CDR3 DNA: TGTGCCAGCAGCCCCCGGGGGGGGACCCAGCCCCAGCATTTT
CDR3 protein: CASSPRGGTQPQHF
D gene: .
J gene: TRBJ1-5
V gene: TRBV7-8
CDR3 length: 14
clone size: once

CDR3 DNA: TGTGCCAGTAAGGGTCAGGGCCCCAACTATGGCTACACCTTC
CDR3 protein: CASKGQGPNYGYTF
D gene: .
J gene: TRBJ1-2
V gene: TRBV19
CDR3 length: 14
clone size: .

CDR3 DNA: TGTGCCAGCAGAGCGGACAGGCTTATCACAGATACGCAGTATTTT
CDR3 protein: CASRADRLITDTQYF
D gene: TRBD1
J gene: TRBJ2-3
V gene: TRBV2
CDR3 length: 15
clone size: .

CDR3 DNA: TGTGCCAGCAGCGGTATAGCGCCCGAGCAGTTCTTC
CDR3 protein: CASSGIAPEQFF
D gene: .
J gene: TRBJ2-1
V gene: TRBV9
CDR3 length: 12
clone size: .

CDR3 DNA: TGTGCCAGCAGCTTAGTACGCAGGGTCGATGAAGCTTTCTTT
CDR3 protein: CASSLVRRVDEAFF
D gene: .
J gene: TRBJ1-1
V gene: TRBV7-9
CDR3 length: 14
clone size: .

CDR3 DNA: TGTGCCATCAGTGAGCGGGGGGAAACAGATACGCAGTATTTT
CDR3 protein: CAISERGETDTQYF
D gene: TRBD2
J gene: TRBJ2-3
V gene: TRBV10-3
CDR3 length: 14
clone size: .

CDR3 DNA: TGTGCCAGCAGCTTAGCCGGGTATGAGCAGTTCTTC
CDR3 protein: CASSLAGYEQFF
D gene: .
J gene: TRBJ2-1
V gene: TRBV7-2
CDR3 length: 12
clone size: .

CDR3 DNA: TGTGCCAGCAGCTCGCTAGCGGGAGATGGGGAGACCCAGTACTTC
CDR3 protein: CASSSLAGDGETQYF
D gene: TRBD2
J gene: TRBJ2-5
V gene: TRBV5-4
CDR3 length: 15
clone size: .

CDR3 DNA: TGTGCCAGCAGCGCCCAGACAGGCCCGTTCGAGCAGTACTTC
CDR3 protein: CASSAQTGPFEQYF
D gene: .
J gene: TRBJ2-7
V gene: TRBV9
CDR3 length: 14
clone size: .

CDR3 DNA: TGTGCCAGTAGTATAGGTCTAGCGAGGACAGATACGCAGTATTTT
CDR3 protein: CASSIGLARTDTQYF
D gene: .
J gene: TRBJ2-3
V gene: TRBV19
CDR3 length: 15
clone size: .

CDR3 DNA: TGTGCCAGCAGTGAAACGGGGCTAGCGGGAGGGAGTAGCGAGCAGTTCTTC
CDR3 protein: CASSETGLAGGSSEQFF
D gene: TRBD2
J gene: TRBJ2-1
V gene: TRBV2
CDR3 length: 17
clone size: .

CDR3 DNA: TGTGCCTGGAGTGAGACAGTTAACACTGAAGCTTTCTTT
CDR3 protein: CAWSETVNTEAFF
D gene: .
J gene: TRBJ1-1
V gene: TRBV30
CDR3 length: 13
clone size: .

CDR3 DNA: TGTGCCAGCAGCTTTGGGGGGGGGCCCCAGCATTTT
CDR3 protein: CASSFGGGPQHF
D gene: .
J gene: TRBJ1-5
V gene: TRBV12-1
CDR3 length: 12
clone size: once

CDR3 DNA: TGTGCCAGCAGCCATCCTCAGGGGGCTCACGAGCAGTACTTC
CDR3 protein: CASSHPQGAHEQYF
D gene: TRBD1
J gene: TRBJ2-7
V gene: TRBV7-9
CDR3 length: 14
clone size: once

CDR3 DNA: TGTGCCAGCAGCCTTAGCGGGAGAGTCACCGGGGAGCTGTTTTTT
CDR3 protein: CASSLSGRVTGELFF
D gene: TRBD2
J gene: TRBJ2-2
V gene: TRBV7-2
CDR3 length: 15
clone size: .

CDR3 DNA: TGTGCCAGCAGCTTATTTCCAGGAAACACCATATATTTT
CDR3 protein: CASSLFPGNTIYF
D gene: .
J gene: TRBJ1-3
V gene: TRBV7-3
CDR3 length: 13
clone size: .

CDR3 DNA: TGTGCCAGTAGTATCGGAACGGGGGGTTATGGCTACACCTTC
CDR3 protein: CASSIGTGGYGYTF
D gene: .
J gene: TRBJ1-2
V gene: TRBV19
CDR3 length: 14
clone size: .

CDR3 DNA: TGTGCCAGCAGTACCAGAGGGGGCTACACCTTC
CDR3 protein: CASSTRGGYTF
D gene: .
J gene: TRBJ1-2
V gene: TRBV28
CDR3 length: 11
clone size: .

CDR3 DNA: TGTGCCAGCAGACAGGACAGGGGTCCGACAGATACGCAGTATTTT
CDR3 protein: CASRQDRGPTDTQYF
D gene: TRBD1
J gene: TRBJ2-3
V gene: TRBV28
CDR3 length: 15
clone size: .

CDR3 DNA: TGTGCCAGCAGTCATATAGACAGGAAGAACACTGAAGCTTTCTTT
CDR3 protein: CASSHIDRKNTEAFF
D gene: .
J gene: TRBJ1-1
V gene: TRBV2
CDR3 length: 15
clone size: .

CDR3 DNA: TGTGCCACCAGTGAGGCAGGTACCGGCTCTCTCGAGCAGTACTTC
CDR3 protein: CATSEAGTGSLEQYF
D gene: .
J gene: TRBJ2-7
V gene: TRBV24-1
CDR3 length: 15
clone size: few

CDR3 DNA: TGTGCCACCAGCAGAGATCAGGACAGGGTTTCCGGCTACACCTTC
CDR3 protein: CATSRDQDRVSGYTF
D gene: TRBD1
J gene: TRBJ1-2
V gene: TRBV15
CDR3 length: 15
clone size: .

CDR3 DNA: TGCGCCAGCAGCCAAGAAGGGACAGGGGGAATAGATTCACCCCTCCACTTT
CDR3 protein: CASSQEGTGGIDSPLHF
D gene: TRBD1
J gene: TRBJ1-6
V gene: TRBV4-1
CDR3 length: 17
clone size: .

CDR3 DNA: TGTGCCAGCAGCAATACCGGGACAGCTAACAATGAGCAGTTCTTC
CDR3 protein: CASSNTGTANNEQFF
D gene: TRBD1
J gene: TRBJ2-1
V gene: TRBV7-9
CDR3 length: 15
clone size: .

CDR3 DNA: TGTGCCAGCTCACCCGGGCCGGGATCAACTAATGAAAAACTGTTTTTT
CDR3 protein: CASSPGPGSTNEKLFF
D gene: .
J gene: TRBJ1-4
V gene: TRBV18
CDR3 length: 16
clone size: .

CDR3 DNA: TGCGCCAGCAGCTTCGGGGCTAGCGGGAGTAGAGATACGCAGTATTTT
CDR3 protein: CASSFGASGSRDTQYF
D gene: TRBD2
J gene: TRBJ2-3
V gene: TRBV5-1
CDR3 length: 16
clone size: .

CDR3 DNA: TGTGCCAGCAGCTTGGCTGGGGGGAGAGGAGGCTACACCTTC
CDR3 protein: CASSLAGGRGGYTF
D gene: .
J gene: TRBJ1-2
V gene: TRBV5-5
CDR3 length: 14
clone size: .

CDR3 DNA: TGTGCCAGCAGCTTAGGATCAGGGGGCGTTTCTGGGGCCAACGTCCTGACTTTC
CDR3 protein: CASSLGSGGVSGANVLTF
D gene: TRBD1
J gene: TRBJ2-6
V gene: TRBV7-6
CDR3 length: 18
clone size: .

CDR3 DNA: TGCGCCAGCAGCTTCCCTGAGCCTGGAAACACCATATATTTT
CDR3 protein: CASSFPEPGNTIYF
D gene: .
J gene: TRBJ1-3
V gene: TRBV5-1
CDR3 length: 14
clone size: .

CDR3 DNA: TGTGCCAGTAGTATTGGGCCGCTAGCCCTCCGGTCCGGGGAGCTGTTTTTT
CDR3 protein: CASSIGPLALRSGELFF
D gene: .
J gene: TRBJ2-2
V gene: TRBV19
CDR3 length: 17
clone size: .

CDR3 DNA: TGCGCCACCCGGACTAGCGGCACAGATACGCAGTATTTT
CDR3 protein: CATRTSGTDTQYF
D gene: TRBD2
J gene: TRBJ2-3
V gene: TRBV5-1
CDR3 length: 13
clone size: .

CDR3 DNA: TGTGCCATCACGGGACAGGGTGGGTATGGCTACACCTTC
CDR3 protein: CAITGQGGYGYTF
D gene: TRBD1
J gene: TRBJ1-2
V gene: TRBV10-3
CDR3 length: 13
clone size: .

CDR3 DNA: TGTGCCAGCAGCCTAACGGGAGAGCAGTACTTC
CDR3 protein: CASSLTGEQYF
D gene: .
J gene: TRBJ2-7
V gene: TRBV3-1/TRBV3-2
CDR3 length: 11
clone size: .

CDR3 DNA: TGTGCCAGCAGCGGGGGGGCGCGCACTAATGAAAAACTGTTTTTT
CDR3 protein: CASSGGARTNEKLFF
D gene: .
J gene: TRBJ1-4
V gene: TRBV11-2
CDR3 length: 15
clone size: .

CDR3 DNA: TGTGCCACCAGTGACGCATTGGGCTACGGGGAGCTGTTTTTT
CDR3 protein: CATSDALGYGELFF
D gene: .
J gene: TRBJ2-2
V gene: TRBV24-1
CDR3 length: 14
clone size: .

CDR3 DNA: TGTGCCAGCAGTTCGGCGCGGGAGTCGGAAAACATTCAGTACTTC
CDR3 protein: CASSSARESENIQYF
D gene: TRBD2
J gene: TRBJ2-4
V gene: TRBV28
CDR3 length: 15
clone size: .

CDR3 DNA: TGCGCCAGCAGCTTGGACAGGGGGACACATTCACCCCTCCACTTT
CDR3 protein: CASSLDRGTHSPLHF
D gene: TRBD1
J gene: TRBJ1-6
V gene: TRBV5-1
CDR3 length: 15
clone size: few

CDR3 DNA: TGTGCCAGCTCACCGGCTGGCGGAGTCGGCAATGAGCAGTTCTTC
CDR3 protein: CASSPAGGVGNEQFF
D gene: .
J gene: TRBJ2-1
V gene: TRBV18
CDR3 length: 15
clone size: few

CDR3 DNA: TGCGCCAGCAGTGAGTCGGGACAGGGCATCCTTGGAAGCACCATATATTTT
CDR3 protein: CASSESGQGILGSTIYF
D gene: TRBD1
J gene: TRBJ1-3
V gene: TRBV10-1
CDR3 length: 17
clone size: .

CDR3 DNA: TGTGCCAGCAGCTCGCAGGGTAAGGGCACTGAAGCTTTCTTT
CDR3 protein: CASSSQGKGTEAFF
D gene: .
J gene: TRBJ1-1
V gene: TRBV11-1
CDR3 length: 14
clone size: .

CDR3 DNA: TGCGCCAGCAGCGCAGCCGGCAACGGGGAAAAACTGTTTTTT
CDR3 protein: CASSAAGNGEKLFF
D gene: .
J gene: TRBJ1-4
V gene: TRBV5-1
CDR3 length: 14
clone size: .

CDR3 DNA: TGTGCCAGCAGTCCTCCGGGACAGGGGATCGGTCTTTTT
CDR3 protein: CASSPPGQGIGLF
D gene: TRBD1
J gene: TRBJ1-4
V gene: TRBV28
CDR3 length: 13
clone size: few

CDR3 DNA: TGTGCCAGCAGCTTAGGGGGCCCTTCTGGCTACACCTTC
CDR3 protein: CASSLGGPSGYTF
D gene: .
J gene: TRBJ1-2
V gene: TRBV7-3
CDR3 length: 13
clone size: .

CDR3 DNA: TGTGCCTGTACTCCGGGACTAGCGGAGTACAATGAGCAGTTCTTC
CDR3 protein: CACTPGLAEYNEQFF
D gene: TRBD2
J gene: TRBJ2-1
V gene: TRBV30
CDR3 length: 15
clone size: .

CDR3 DNA: TGTGCCACCAGTGATGACAGGACAGGGGCTTCTTTGTATGAGCAGTTCTTC
CDR3 protein: CATSDDRTGASLYEQFF
D gene: TRBD1
J gene: TRBJ2-1
V gene: TRBV24-1
CDR3 length: 17
clone size: .

CDR3 DNA: TGTGCCAGCAGTACCGGGACAGGGGTCCAGCCCCAGCATTTT
CDR3 protein: CASSTGTGVQPQHF
D gene: TRBD1
J gene: TRBJ1-5
V gene: TRBV28
CDR3 length: 14
clone size: few

CDR3 DNA: TGCGCCAGCAGCTTGGAGGGGACAAGAAACACCGGGGAGCTGTTTTTT
CDR3 protein: CASSLEGTRNTGELFF
D gene: .
J gene: TRBJ2-2
V gene: TRBV5-1
CDR3 length: 16
clone size: .

CDR3 DNA: TGTGCCACCAGCAGAACAAGAGACGGCGCGGCTGGAGGCTACACCTTC
CDR3 protein: CATSRTRDGAAGGYTF
D gene: .
J gene: TRBJ1-2
V gene: TRBV15
CDR3 length: 16
clone size: .

CDR3 DNA: TGTGCCAGCAGCTCCCGGGGATGGGCGGGGGGTAATTCACCCCTCCACTTT
CDR3 protein: CASSSRGWAGGNSPLHF
D gene: .
J gene: TRBJ1-6
V gene: TRBV5-4
CDR3 length: 17
clone size: .

CDR3 DNA: TGTGCCAGCAGTGAATTGGACTGGGGATACGAGCAGTACTTC
CDR3 protein: CASSELDWGYEQYF
D gene: .
J gene: TRBJ2-7
V gene: TRBV25-1
CDR3 length: 14
clone size: .

CDR3 DNA: TGTGCCAGCAGCCTCTTAGAGCAGTACTTC
CDR3 protein: CASSLLEQYF
D gene: .
J gene: TRBJ2-7
V gene: TRBV7-2
CDR3 length: 10
clone size: .